One sample yielded the 17 T cell receptor beta chains listed below, sequenced in a study of PD-1 and CTLA-4 blockade in melanoma. Clones were read by immunoSEQ multiplex PCR, and TCRdb kept only the in-frame ones, dropping some. This table has tens of thousands of clones, about 89% appearing once. The material was CD8+ T cells from peripheral blood, obtained before anti-PD-1 treatment. These receptors were collected from a human donor with melanoma.

The genes are TRBV5-8 and TRBJ1-4; 8 positions agree with TRBD1. J lost 7 bases, V lost 0 bases, and 8 bases had no gene match. The CDR3 is made up of 16 amino acids. Looked up from germline, CDR1 is SGHTS and CDR2 is YDEGEE. This chain's CDR3 is CASSLVAGGAFEKLFF. The CDR3 nucleotides read TGTGCCAGCAGCTTGGTGGCAGGGGGCGCTTTTGAAAAACTGTTTTTT. The complete variable domain, with remaining parts taken from reference TRBV5-8 and TRBJ1-4, reads EAGVTQSPTHLIKTRGQQATLRCSPISGHTSVYWYQQALGLGLQFLLWYDEGEERNRGNFPPRFSGRQFPNYSSELNVNALELEDSALYLCASSLVAGGAFEKLFFGSGTQLSVL.

The V gene is TRBV5-1, the J gene TRBJ2-7; the D is unclear. The germline V gene has CDR1 SGHRS and CDR2 YFSETQ. Deletions cut 6 bases from V and 2 bases from J, with 12 bases between. This CDR3 is 13 amino acids long. DNA of the CDR3: TGCGCCAGCACCCCGACTGAGGCCTACGAGCAGTACTTC. Protein: CASTPTEAYEQYF.

The CDR3 region has the DNA TGCGCCAGCAGCCCCGGTATAGCGGGATACAATGAGCAGTTCTTC. As protein: CASSPGIAGYNEQFF. The chain links TRBV5-1 to TRBJ2-1; 8 bases agree with TRBD2. This CDR3 has 15 residues. V was pared by 4 bases and J by 4 bases, with 7 bases of the junction left unmatched. The germline gives CDR1 SGHRS, CDR2 YFSETQ.

The chain is built from TRBV7-9 and TRBJ1-1, with D possibly TRBD1 on 5 matching bases. CDR1 is SEHNR and CDR2 is FQNEAQ in the germline V gene (reference sequence). V was trimmed by 5 bases and J by 0 bases, leaving 13 bases between them. The CDR3 spans 15 residues. CDR3 nucleotide sequence: TGTGCCAGCAGCCCCATGGGGGGGATGAACACTGAAGCTTTCTTT. Protein sequence: CASSPMGGMNTEAFF.

The gene calls are TRBV24-1 and TRBJ2-3; no clear D gene. The germline V gene has CDR1 KGHDR and CDR2 SFDVKD. V was pared by 3 bases and J by 8 bases, with 5 bases between. This CDR3 is 11 amino acids long. The CDR3 sequence: CATSDAGTQYF. The DNA of the CDR3 is TGTGCCACCAGTGATGCCGGTACGCAGTATTTT.

This clone was observed a few times. CDR3 coding DNA: TGTGCCAGCAGCAGTGCGTGGAACACTGAAGCTTTCTTT. It is translated as CASSSAWNTEAFF. The genes are TRBV6-5 and TRBJ1-1; D is unclear. The CDR3 is 13 amino acids. V lost 6 bases and J lost 1, with 9 bases in between. Germline CDR1 reads MNHEY; CDR2 reads SVGAGI.

The chain carries TRBV21-1 and TRBJ1-5; TRBD1 is the table's D call and was not checked against the DNA. TRBV21-1 is deemed a pseudogene. This CDR3 comprises 17 residues. CDR3 nucleotides: TGTGCCAGCAGCAAAGGTGGGGGACAGGGGGCTTTACAGCCCCAGCATTTT. Translation: CASSKGGGQGALQPQHF.

The genes are TRBV7-9 and TRBJ1-3; perhaps TRBD1 as D (5 bases). Germline lookup yields CDR1 SEHNR and CDR2 FQNEAQ (reference sequence). The V end lost 5 bases, the J end lost 0 bases, and 11 bases lay between the germline ends. The CDR3 is 15 residues long. The CDR3 bases are TGTGCCAGCAGCGGGGACTGGGGCTCTGGAAACACCATATATTTT. It yields the protein CASSGDWGSGNTIYF.

This clone has a handful of counts. The rearrangement joins TRBV10-2 to TRBJ2-7; 10 nucleotides agree with TRBD2. CDR3 size: 14 residues. After removal of 8 bases from V and 0 bases from J, the junction contained 4 bases not matched to a gene. Germline V gene data show CDR1 as WSHSY and CDR2 as SAAADI. The CDR3 nucleotides read TGCGCCAGCGGCCCTAGCGGGAGCTCCTACGAGCAGTACTTC. The encoded protein is CASGPSGSSYEQYF.

The J gene is TRBJ1-1, the V gene TRBV19; D uncertain. Germline CDR1 LNHDA, CDR2 SQIVND (reference sequence). The V gene lost 1 base and the J gene lost 4 bases, with 13 bases spanning the gap. This CDR3 contains 15 residues. CDR3 sequence reads: CASSIVELAGTEAFF. Written as DNA, the CDR3 is TGTGCCAGTAGTATAGTCGAGCTCGCGGGCACTGAAGCTTTCTTT. Variable domain in full (rest from reference TRBV19 and TRBJ1-1): DGGITQSPKYLFRKEGQNVTLSCEQNLNHDAMYWYRQDPGQGLRLIYYSQIVNDFQKGDIAEGYSVSREKKESFPLTVTSAQKNPTAFYLCASSIVELAGTEAFFGQGTRLTVV.

The chain is built from TRBV7-9 and TRBJ2-3; D possibly uses TRBD1 or TRBD2 (6 bases each). CDR3 size: 11 residues. The V gene's germline CDR1 is SEHNR and CDR2 FQNEAQ (reference sequence). The germline V and J ends were trimmed by 7 bases and 5 bases, with 7 bases remaining between them. Here the CDR3 reads CASKGGDTQYF. As DNA, the CDR3 is TGTGCCAGCAAGGGGGGAGATACGCAGTATTTT.

The chain employs TRBV6-6 and TRBJ2-5; 8 positions agree with TRBD1. CDR3 length: 14 residues. Germline CDR1 and CDR2: MNHNY and SVGAGI (reference sequence). V lost 2 bases and J lost 5; bases outside the gene matches: 4. The CDR3 bases are TGTGCCAGCAGTTACCTGACAGGGGTGGAGACCCAGTACTTC. It encodes CASSYLTGVETQYF.

The V and J genes are TRBV6-5 and TRBJ2-3, with 11 bases aligning to TRBD1. V dropped 6 bases and J dropped 6; count of bases not matched to a gene: 2. The CDR3 is 13 amino acids. Germline-derived CDR1 and CDR2 are MNHEY and SVGAGI. CDR3 region: CASRDRGRDTQYF. For the CDR3, the DNA is TGTGCCAGCAGGGACAGGGGGCGGGATACGCAGTATTTT.

The V call is TRBV27, the J call TRBJ2-7, with 7 bases lining up with TRBD2. CDR1 and CDR2 from the germline V gene are MNHEY and SMNVEV (reference sequence). Losses at the gene ends were 5 bases for V and 6 bases for J; bases not matched to a gene: 7. CDR3 length equals 13 residues. This CDR3 is CASSGLEGLEQYF. The DNA for the CDR3 is TGTGCCAGCAGTGGACTAGAGGGGCTCGAGCAGTACTTC.

V is TRBV24-1 and J is TRBJ2-2; D is ambiguous. V was trimmed by 4 bases and J by 1 base, leaving 6 bases between them. The CDR3 is 14 amino acids. Germline lookup yields CDR1 KGHDR and CDR2 SFDVKD. The CDR3 bases are TGTGCCACCAGTGAGATAGGGAACACCGGGGAGCTGTTTTTT. This translates into CATSEIGNTGELFF.

This chain joins TRBV29-1 and TRBJ1-2; D possibly corresponds to TRBD1 (5 bases). The CDR3 covers 16 residues. Trimming cost V 3 bases and J 6 bases, with 23 bases left between them. Germline V gives CDR1 SQVTM, CDR2 ANQGSEA. The CDR3 DNA reads TGCAGCGTTGATCTCGATTCAGGGAAAGGGAAGAATGGCTACACCTTC. Translating it yields CSVDLDSGKGKNGYTF.

The chain has TRBV7-3 and TRBJ2-1, with unresolved D. This CDR3 has 13 amino acids. CDR1 and CDR2 from the germline V gene are SGHTA and FQGTGA. V shed 3 bases and J shed 4 bases, with 7 bases lying between them. The CDR3 DNA reads as TGTGCCAGCAGCTTCGGCGGTTACAATGAGCAGTTCTTC. Protein: CASSFGGYNEQFF.